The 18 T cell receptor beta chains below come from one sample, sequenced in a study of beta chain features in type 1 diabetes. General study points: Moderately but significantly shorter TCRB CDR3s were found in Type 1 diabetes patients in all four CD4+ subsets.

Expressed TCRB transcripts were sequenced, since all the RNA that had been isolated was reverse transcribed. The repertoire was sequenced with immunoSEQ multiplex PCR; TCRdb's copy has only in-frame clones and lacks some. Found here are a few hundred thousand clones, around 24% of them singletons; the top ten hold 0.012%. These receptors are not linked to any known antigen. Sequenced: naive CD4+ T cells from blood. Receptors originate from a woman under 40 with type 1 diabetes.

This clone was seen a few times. The CDR3 sequence is CASSFPGTAYNEQFF. The CDR3 coding sequence is TGTGCCAGCAGCTTCCCCGGGACTGCATACAATGAGCAGTTCTTC. The chain has TRBV5-4 and TRBJ2-1, with D possibly being TRBD2 (6 bases). Germline V lookup: CDR1 SGHNT, CDR2 YYREEE (reference sequence). This CDR3 is 15 amino acids long. With 2 bases removed from V and 4 bases from J, the gap between germline ends came to 13 bases.

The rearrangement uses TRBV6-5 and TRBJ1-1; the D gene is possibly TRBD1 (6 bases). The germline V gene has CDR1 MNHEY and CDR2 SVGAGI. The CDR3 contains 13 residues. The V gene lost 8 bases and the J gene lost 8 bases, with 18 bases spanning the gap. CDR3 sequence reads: CASRGDKRREAFF. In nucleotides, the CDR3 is TGTGCCAGCCGGGGGGACAAGAGACGGGAAGCTTTCTTT.

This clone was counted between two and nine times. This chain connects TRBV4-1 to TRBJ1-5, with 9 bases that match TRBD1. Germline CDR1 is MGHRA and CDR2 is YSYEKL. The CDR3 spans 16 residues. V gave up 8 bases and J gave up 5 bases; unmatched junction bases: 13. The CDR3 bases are TGCGCCAGCTCATCTCCGGGACAGGGTCTGCATCAGCCCCAGCATTTT. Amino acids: CASSSPGQGLHQPQHF.

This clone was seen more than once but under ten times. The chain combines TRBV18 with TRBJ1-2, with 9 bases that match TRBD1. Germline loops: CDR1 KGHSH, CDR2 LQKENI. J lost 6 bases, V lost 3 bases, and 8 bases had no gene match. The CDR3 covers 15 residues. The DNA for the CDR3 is TGTGCCAGCTCACCCGGGACAGGGTTTTACGATGGCTACACCTTC. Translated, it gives CASSPGTGFYDGYTF.

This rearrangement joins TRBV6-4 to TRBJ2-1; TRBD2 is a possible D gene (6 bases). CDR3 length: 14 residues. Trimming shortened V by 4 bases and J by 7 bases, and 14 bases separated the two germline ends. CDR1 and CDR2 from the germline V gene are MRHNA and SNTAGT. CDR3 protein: CASSVASVGNEQFF. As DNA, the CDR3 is TGTGCCAGCAGTGTGGCTAGCGTCGGGAATGAGCAGTTCTTC.

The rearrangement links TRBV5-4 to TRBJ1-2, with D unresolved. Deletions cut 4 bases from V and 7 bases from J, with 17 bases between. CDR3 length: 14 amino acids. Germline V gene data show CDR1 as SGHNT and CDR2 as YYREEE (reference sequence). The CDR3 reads CASSQASGNGGYTF. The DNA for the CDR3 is TGTGCCAGCAGCCAAGCGTCGGGGAATGGTGGCTACACCTTC.

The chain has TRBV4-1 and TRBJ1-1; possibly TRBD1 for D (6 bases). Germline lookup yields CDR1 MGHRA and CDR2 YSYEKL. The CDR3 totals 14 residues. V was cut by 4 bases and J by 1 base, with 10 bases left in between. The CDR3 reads CASSPAQGNTEAFF. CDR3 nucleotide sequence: TGCGCCAGCAGCCCAGCACAGGGGAACACTGAAGCTTTCTTT.

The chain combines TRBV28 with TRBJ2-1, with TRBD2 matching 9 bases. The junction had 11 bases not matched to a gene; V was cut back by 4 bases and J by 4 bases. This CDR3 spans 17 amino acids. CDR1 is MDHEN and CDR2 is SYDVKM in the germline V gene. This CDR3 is CASSWARAGGWYNEQFF. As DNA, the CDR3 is TGTGCCAGCAGTTGGGCCCGGGCGGGAGGGTGGTACAATGAGCAGTTCTTC.

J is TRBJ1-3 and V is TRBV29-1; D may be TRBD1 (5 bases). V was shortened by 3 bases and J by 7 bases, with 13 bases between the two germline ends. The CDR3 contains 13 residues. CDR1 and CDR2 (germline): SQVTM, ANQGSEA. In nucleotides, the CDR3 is TGCAGCGTTGATATACAGGAACGTAACACCATATATTTT. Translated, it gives CSVDIQERNTIYF.

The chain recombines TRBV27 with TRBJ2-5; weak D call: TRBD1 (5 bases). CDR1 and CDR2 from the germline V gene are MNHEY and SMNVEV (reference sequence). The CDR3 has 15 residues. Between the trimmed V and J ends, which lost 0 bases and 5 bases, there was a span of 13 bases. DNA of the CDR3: TGTGCCAGCAGTTTATCGAGTCCAGGGCGGGAGACCCAGTACTTC. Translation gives CASSLSSPGRETQYF.

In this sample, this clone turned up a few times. The CDR3 DNA sequence: TGTGCCAGCAGCTTGGTTAGCGGGAGACGGGAGACCCAGTACTTC. It codes for CASSLVSGRRETQYF. The chain combines TRBV5-6 with TRBJ2-5, with TRBD2 matching over 9 bases. Unmatched junction bases numbered 5, after V lost 0 bases and J lost 5 bases. From germline, CDR1 is SGHDT and CDR2 YYEEEE. The CDR3 covers 15 residues. Full variable domain (missing parts from reference TRBV5-6 and TRBJ2-5): DAGVTQSPTHLIKTRGQQVTLRCSPKSGHDTVSWYQQALGQGPQFIFQYYEEEERQRGNFPDRFSGHQFPNYSSELNVNALLLGDSALYLCASSLVSGRRETQYFGPGTRLLVL.

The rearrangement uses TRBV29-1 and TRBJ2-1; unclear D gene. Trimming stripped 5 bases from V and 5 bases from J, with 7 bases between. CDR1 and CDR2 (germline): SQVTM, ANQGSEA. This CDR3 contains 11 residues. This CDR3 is CSVFDNNEQFF. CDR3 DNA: TGCAGCGTTTTCGACAACAATGAGCAGTTCTTC.

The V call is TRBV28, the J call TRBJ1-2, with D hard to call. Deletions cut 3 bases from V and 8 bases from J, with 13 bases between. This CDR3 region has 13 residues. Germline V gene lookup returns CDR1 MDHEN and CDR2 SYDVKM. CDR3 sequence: CASSFGLGGGYTF. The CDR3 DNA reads TGTGCCAGCAGTTTTGGTCTCGGCGGGGGCTACACCTTC.

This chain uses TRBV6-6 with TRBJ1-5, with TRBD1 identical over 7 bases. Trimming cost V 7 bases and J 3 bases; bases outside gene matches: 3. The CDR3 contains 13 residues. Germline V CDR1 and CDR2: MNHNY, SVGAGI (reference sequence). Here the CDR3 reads CASKTGNNQPQHF. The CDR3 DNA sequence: TGTGCCAGCAAGACAGGGAACAATCAGCCCCAGCATTTT.

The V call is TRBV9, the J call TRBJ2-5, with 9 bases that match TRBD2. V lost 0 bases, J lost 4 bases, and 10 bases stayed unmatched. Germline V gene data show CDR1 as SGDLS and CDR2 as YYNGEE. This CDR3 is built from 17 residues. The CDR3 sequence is CASSVGRGSGSRETQYF. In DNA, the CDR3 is TGTGCCAGCAGCGTAGGCAGGGGTAGCGGGAGTAGAGAGACCCAGTACTTC.

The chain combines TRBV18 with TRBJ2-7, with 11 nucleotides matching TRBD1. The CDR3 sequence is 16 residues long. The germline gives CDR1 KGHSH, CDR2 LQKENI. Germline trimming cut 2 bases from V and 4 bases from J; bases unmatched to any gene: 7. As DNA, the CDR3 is TGTGCCAGCTCACCAACCGGGACAGGGGGGACGTACGAGCAGTACTTC. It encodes CASSPTGTGGTYEQYF.

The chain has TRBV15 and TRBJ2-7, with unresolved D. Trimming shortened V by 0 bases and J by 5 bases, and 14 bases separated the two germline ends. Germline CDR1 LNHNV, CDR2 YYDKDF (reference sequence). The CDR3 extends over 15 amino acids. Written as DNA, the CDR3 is TGTGCCACCAGCAGAGATAATGGAGTAGGTAACGAGCAGTACTTC. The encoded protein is CATSRDNGVGNEQYF.

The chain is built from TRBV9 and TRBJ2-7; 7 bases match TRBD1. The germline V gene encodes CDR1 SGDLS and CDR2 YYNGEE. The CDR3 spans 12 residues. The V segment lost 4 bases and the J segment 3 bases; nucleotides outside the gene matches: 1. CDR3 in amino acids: CASSRQGYEQYF. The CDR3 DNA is TGTGCCAGCAGCAGACAGGGCTACGAGCAGTACTTC.